The subject of this entry is one TCR beta chain. What it binds is not known. The CDR3 goes on 3 residues after the read ends, and that part is filled in from the germline J gene. Method: immunoSEQ multiplex PCR; TCRdb's copy keeps in-frame clones and lacks some. The sample spans 50,000 to 65,000 clones; the ten largest clones claim 0.83%. Unstimulated Tregs (CD4+CD25+CD127-) and CD4+CD25- non-Tregs were sorted from PBMCs. With V trimmed by 4 bases and J by 2 bases, 2 bases remained unmatched. This CDR3 is built from 13 residues. Looked up from germline, CDR1 is SGHDT and CDR2 is YYEEEE. This sample stems from a study of Tregs in tolerant kidney transplant recipients. As for the study in general: The nonmyeloablative bone marrow transplants came from related graft donors, with transient mixed chimerism.

Study results and caveats: Biological reproducibility was not directly addressed in this study. Few patients were studied, so findings need validation in larger groups.

This chain links TRBV5-6 with TRBJ2-7; TRBD1 aligns across 8 bases. The source was CD4+ T cells from blood, collected before the transplant. This clonotype was sampled from a human donor who received a combined kidney and bone marrow transplant. The CDR3 reads CASSPQGAYEQYF. Incomplete CDR3 DNA: TGTGCCAGCAGCCCACAGGGGGCCTACGAG.